This TCR beta chain appears in the sequencing data of a study of blood T cell repertoires in COVID-19. The V gene's germline CDR1 is SGHNT and CDR2 YYREEE (reference sequence). The CDR3 sequence is 14 residues long. Germline trimming cut 5 bases from V and 3 bases from J; bases unmatched to any gene: 6. Seattle enrolled patients during active infection and tracked them longitudinally. The protocol was immunoSEQ multiplex PCR, while the TCRdb copy is restricted to in-frame clones and leaves out a portion. The table includes about 420,000 clones, about 87% detected once. Sequences were obtained from peripheral blood. The rearrangement uses TRBV5-4 and TRBJ2-7; TRBD1 aligns across 9 bases. This TCR was recovered from a man in his late teens or twenties with COVID-19, enrolled during active disease. The CDR3 DNA follows: TGTGCCAGCAGGGGGACAGGGACTAACTACGAGCAGTACTTC. Translated: CASRGTGTNYEQYF. The full variable domain, rest sourced from reference TRBV5-4 and TRBJ2-7, is ETGVTQSPTHLIKTRGQQVTLRCSSQSGHNTVSWYQQALGQGPQFIFQYYREEENGRGNFPPRFSGLQFPNYSSELNVNALELDDSALYLCASRGTGTNYEQYFGPGTRLTVT.